These 24 T cell receptor beta chains originate from one sample sequenced in a study of control samples from healthy donors and cancer patients. Assay used: immunoSEQ multiplex PCR; TCRdb lists only in-frame clones, some missing. The sample gives roughly 76,000 clones, roughly 94% of which show up once; around 4.7% is in the top ten. The sample consisted of blood. These receptors were taken from a woman between 18 and 29 years old in good health.

The CDR3 bases are TGTGCCAGCAGCCTTGCGGGACCCGACTCTGGAAACACCATATATTTT. Protein product: CASSLAGPDSGNTIYF. The chain is built from TRBV7-2 and TRBJ1-3; TRBD1 is a possible D gene (5 bases). V dropped 5 bases and J dropped 0 bases, with 14 bases sitting between them. CDR3 size: 16 residues. The germline V gene encodes CDR1 SGHTA and CDR2 FQGNSA.

The rearrangement uses TRBV25-1 and TRBJ1-2; D is possibly TRBD1 (6 bases). The CDR3 is 16 residues long. CDR1 is MGHDK and CDR2 is SYGVNS in the germline V gene. Trimming removed 2 bases from V and 4 bases from J, with 17 bases in between. The CDR3 protein is CASSEAVGGRGYGYTF. Here the CDR3 DNA reads TGTGCCAGCAGTGAAGCTGTAGGGGGGCGCGGCTATGGCTACACCTTC.

This clone showed up just once. The chain recombines TRBV20-1 with TRBJ2-3, with 9 bases that match TRBD2. Trimming removed 3 bases from V and 8 bases from J; junction bases left unmatched: 12. Germline V CDR1 and CDR2: DFQATT, SNEGSKA (reference sequence). The CDR3 sequence is 15 residues long. The CDR3 DNA follows: TGCAGTGCTAGTTCAGGGGGGACTAGCCGGAGTACGCAGTATTTT. Residues: CSASSGGTSRSTQYF.

The rearrangement joins TRBV2 to TRBJ1-1, with D tentatively TRBD1 (5 bases). Germline V gives CDR1 SNHLY, CDR2 FYNNEI. V gave up 2 bases and J gave up 1 base, with 8 bases separating them. This CDR3 region has 14 residues. The CDR3 DNA follows: TGTGCCAGCAGTGAAAGGACAAGGAACACTGAAGCTTTCTTT. Its translation is CASSERTRNTEAFF.

The chain recombines TRBV28 with TRBJ2-7; a possible D gene is TRBD1 (5 bases). The germline V gene encodes CDR1 MDHEN and CDR2 SYDVKM. Trimming removed 5 bases at V and 6 bases at J, with 20 bases between. The CDR3 runs 15 residues. The CDR3 region is CASSTQAPSMGEQYF. As DNA, the CDR3 is TGTGCCAGCAGTACACAGGCCCCCTCGATGGGCGAGCAGTACTTC.

The genes are TRBV2 and TRBJ1-6, with unresolved D. Trimming took 11 bases from V and 9 from J, leaving 20 bases between them. The CDR3 spans 14 residues. Germline CDR1 reads SNHLY; CDR2 reads FYNNEI. CDR3 DNA: TGTGCCGGAGCTTTAGCGGCCGTAGCTTCACCCCTCCACTTT. As protein: CAGALAAVASPLHF.

V and J are TRBV4-1 and TRBJ2-7; TRBD1 aligns across 7 bases. V trimming: 4 bases; J trimming: 4 bases; junction bases outside the gene matches: 19. The CDR3 spans 18 residues. The germline CDR1 and CDR2 sequences are MGHRA and YSYEKL. The CDR3 bases are TGCGCCAGCAGCCCAACGGCCGGAGAGGGGGCGCGTGATTACGAGCAGTACTTC. This gives the protein CASSPTAGEGARDYEQYF.

The chain carries TRBV24-1 and TRBJ1-3, with D possibly TRBD1 on 5 matching bases. CDR1 and CDR2 from the germline V gene are KGHDR and SFDVKD. V lost 5 bases and J lost 5, with 18 bases in between. The CDR3 is 16 amino acids. In nucleotides, the CDR3 is TGTGCCACCAGTGGTGGGGGTTATACTTCGCGAAACACCATATATTTT. Protein product: CATSGGGYTSRNTIYF.

The rearrangement links TRBV1 to TRBJ2-7; TRBD2, the D gene given by the table, was not confirmed from the DNA. TRBV1 is listed as a pseudogene. CDR3 length: 13 residues. The DNA for the CDR3 is TGCACCAGCAGTAGGCGGGGGGCCTACGAGCAGTACTTC. The encoded protein is CTSSRRGAYEQYF.

The J gene is TRBJ1-5, the V gene TRBV19, with D hard to call. Between the trimmed V and J ends, which lost 1 base and 2 bases, there was a span of 3 bases. The CDR3 length is 13 residues. Germline V gene sequence: CDR1 LNHDA, CDR2 SQIVND (reference sequence). The CDR3 here is CASSIGGNQPQHF. The DNA for the CDR3 is TGTGCCAGTAGTATAGGGGGCAATCAGCCCCAGCATTTT.

V gene TRBV6-4 combines with J gene TRBJ1-6; 10 bases line up with TRBD1. The CDR3 length is 14 residues. The V and J ends lost 0 bases and 10 bases, in that order; junction bases with no gene match: 0. Per the germline V gene, CDR1 is MRHNA and CDR2 is SNTAGT. The chain's CDR3 is CASSDSTGGSPLHF. In nucleotides, the CDR3 is TGTGCCAGCAGTGACTCGACAGGGGGCTCACCCCTCCACTTT.

This sequence joins TRBV9 and TRBJ2-7; D perhaps matches TRBD1 (6 bases). V lost 0 bases and J lost 0, with 10 bases in between. This CDR3 contains 15 residues. CDR1 is SGDLS and CDR2 is YYNGEE in the germline V gene. CDR3 bases: TGTGCCAGCAGCGTAGACAGGGAAAGCTCCTACGAGCAGTACTTC. This codes for CASSVDRESSYEQYF.

Regarding this clone: This CDR3 is also generated by other DNA sequences in the sample. V is TRBV14 and J is TRBJ1-4; a weak D match, TRBD1 (5 bases). The CDR3 totals 13 residues. Germline lookup yields CDR1 SGHDN and CDR2 FVKESK. The ends were cut back, 0 bases at V and 10 bases at J, with 9 bases in the middle. CDR3 DNA: TGTGCCAGCAGCCAAGATCGGGGGGGAAAACTGTTTTTT. Protein sequence: CASSQDRGGKLFF.

As to this clone: In the same sample, other DNA sequences code for this CDR3. The CDR3 region has the DNA TGTGCCAGCAGCGTAGTGGGACTAGTCAAGGGTGAGCAGTTCTTC. This gives the protein CASSVVGLVKGEQFF. The chain employs TRBV9 and TRBJ2-1; the match to TRBD2 covers 8 bases. The CDR3 totals 15 residues. Germline V gene data show CDR1 as SGDLS and CDR2 as YYNGEE. The V and J ends lost 0 bases and 9 bases, in that order; junction bases with no gene match: 8.

This chain links TRBV6-1 with TRBJ2-7, with 7 bases aligning to TRBD1. This CDR3 has 15 residues. J gave up 1 base and V 1 base, and 4 bases lay outside the gene matches. Germline CDR1 MNHNS, CDR2 SASEGT. The CDR3 here is CASSEGRGLSYEQYF. The DNA of the CDR3 is TGTGCCAGCAGTGAAGGCAGGGGGTTGTCCTACGAGCAGTACTTC.

The V gene is TRBV12-5, the J gene TRBJ1-1; 7 nucleotides agree with TRBD1. This CDR3 has 19 residues. The germline V gene has CDR1 LGHNT and CDR2 FRNRAP. V was pared by 0 bases and J by 1 base, with 14 bases of the junction left unmatched. The DNA of the CDR3 is TGTGCTAGTGGTTTGGTAGGAGGGACAGCTAGAGAAAAGAACACTGAAGCTTTCTTT. Translation: CASGLVGGTAREKNTEAFF.

The chain links TRBV7-9 to TRBJ1-3; D is possibly TRBD1 (5 bases). V was pared by 10 bases and J by 3 bases, with 19 bases between. The CDR3 has 15 residues. CDR1 and CDR2 from the germline V gene are SEHNR and FQNEAQ (reference sequence). The CDR3 loop is CATELPGGIGNTIYF. The CDR3, as DNA: TGTGCCACGGAGTTACCTGGGGGTATTGGAAACACCATATATTTT. The full variable domain, its missing parts supplied by reference TRBV7-9 and TRBJ1-3, is DTGVSQNPRHKITKRGQNVTFRCDPISEHNRLYWYRQTLGQGPEFLTYFQNEAQLEKSRLLSDRFSAERPKGSFSTLEIQRTEQGDSAMYLCATELPGGIGNTIYFGEGSWLTVV.

This chain connects TRBV27 to TRBJ2-1, with D possibly matching TRBD2 (6 bases). Trimming removed 10 bases at V and 6 bases at J, with 13 bases between. CDR3 length: 12 amino acids. Germline CDR1 reads MNHEY; CDR2 reads SMNVEV (reference sequence). Here the CDR3 DNA reads TGTGCCACGCTCCGGGGGATCAATGAGCAGTTCTTC. This codes for CATLRGINEQFF.

This chain connects TRBV6-2 or TRBV6-3 to TRBJ2-5; TRBD1 agrees at 8 bases. V was pared by 0 bases and J by 5 bases, with 11 bases of the junction left unmatched. Germline V lookup: CDR1 MNHEY, CDR2 SVGEGT. The CDR3 length is 17 residues. CDR3: CASSYSPGQEGGETQYF. The DNA for the CDR3 is TGTGCCAGCAGTTACTCGCCGGGACAGGAAGGGGGGGAGACCCAGTACTTC.

The chain is built from TRBV28 and TRBJ1-5; 8 nucleotides line up with TRBD1. The V gene end was trimmed by 0 bases and the J gene end by 6 bases; junction bases not matched to a gene: 7. The CDR3 runs to 16 residues. Per the germline V gene, CDR1 is MDHEN and CDR2 is SYDVKM. The CDR3 DNA follows: TGTGCCAGCAGTTTATGGGTTGCAGGGGGCATTCAGCCCCAGCATTTT. It encodes CASSLWVAGGIQPQHF.

V usage is TRBV6-2 or TRBV6-3 and J usage is TRBJ1-3; possibly TRBD1 for D (5 bases). Trimming pared 2 bases from V and 1 base from J, leaving 9 bases between. The germline V gene encodes CDR1 MNHEY and CDR2 SVGEGT. There are 15 residues in the CDR3. Here the CDR3 DNA reads TGTGCCAGCAGTTACGGGGCGGGATCTGGAAACACCATATATTTT. As protein: CASSYGAGSGNTIYF.

The chain has TRBV5-1 and TRBJ2-7; D might be TRBD1 or TRBD2, each matching 7 bases. CDR1 and CDR2 from the germline V gene are SGHRS and YFSETQ. This CDR3 is 13 amino acids long. V lost 3 bases and J 7 bases, leaving 14 bases between the germline ends. CDR3 in DNA: TGCGCCAGCAGCTGGGAGGGGGCGATTGAGCAGTACTTC. It is translated as CASSWEGAIEQYF.

This clone was recorded only once. The chain couples TRBV24-1 to TRBJ1-1, with D unresolved. Trimming left V 7 bases short and J 0 bases short, with 5 bases between. The CDR3 runs 12 residues. CDR1 and CDR2 from the germline V gene are KGHDR and SFDVKD. The CDR3 loop is CATSSVNTEAFF. CDR3 nucleotides: TGTGCCACCAGCTCGGTGAACACTGAAGCTTTCTTT.

J is TRBJ1-6 and V is TRBV27, with no clear D. Germline lookup yields CDR1 MNHEY and CDR2 SMNVEV (reference sequence). The germline V and J ends were trimmed by 3 bases and 10 bases, with 13 bases remaining between them. The CDR3 runs 14 residues. The CDR3 region is CASSFLGLNSPLHF. The CDR3 DNA reads as TGTGCCAGCAGTTTTCTTGGGCTTAACTCACCCCTCCACTTT.